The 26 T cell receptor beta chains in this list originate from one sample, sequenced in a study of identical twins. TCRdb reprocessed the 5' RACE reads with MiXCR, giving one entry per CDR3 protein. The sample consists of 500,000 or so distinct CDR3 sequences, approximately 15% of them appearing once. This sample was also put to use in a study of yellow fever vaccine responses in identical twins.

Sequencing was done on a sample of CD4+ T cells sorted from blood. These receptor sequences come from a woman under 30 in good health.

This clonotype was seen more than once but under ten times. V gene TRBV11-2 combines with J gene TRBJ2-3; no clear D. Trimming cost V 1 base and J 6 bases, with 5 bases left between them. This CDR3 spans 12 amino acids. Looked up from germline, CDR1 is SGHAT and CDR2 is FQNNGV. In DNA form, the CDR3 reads TGTGCCAGCAGCTTAGGTTGGGATACGCAGTATTTT. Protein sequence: CASSLGWDTQYF. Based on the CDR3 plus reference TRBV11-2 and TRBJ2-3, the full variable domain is EAGVAQSPRYKIIEKRQSVAFWCNPISGHATLYWYQQILGQGPKLLIQFQNNGVVDDSQLPKDRFSAERLKGVDSTLKIQPAKLEDSAVYLCASSLGWDTQYFGPGTRLTVL.

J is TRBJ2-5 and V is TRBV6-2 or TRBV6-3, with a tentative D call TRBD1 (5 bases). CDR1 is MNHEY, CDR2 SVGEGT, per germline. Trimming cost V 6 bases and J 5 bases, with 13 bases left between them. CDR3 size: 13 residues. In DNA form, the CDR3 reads TGTGCCAGCAGGGGGCCGTTGATTGAGACCCAGTACTTC. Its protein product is CASRGPLIETQYF.

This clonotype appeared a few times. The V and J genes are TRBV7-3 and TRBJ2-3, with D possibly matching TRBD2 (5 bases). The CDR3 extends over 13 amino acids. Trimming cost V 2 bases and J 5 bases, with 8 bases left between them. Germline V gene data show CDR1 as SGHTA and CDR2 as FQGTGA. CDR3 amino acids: CASSLLGRDTQYF. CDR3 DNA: TGTGCCAGCAGCTTATTAGGGAGAGATACGCAGTATTTT.

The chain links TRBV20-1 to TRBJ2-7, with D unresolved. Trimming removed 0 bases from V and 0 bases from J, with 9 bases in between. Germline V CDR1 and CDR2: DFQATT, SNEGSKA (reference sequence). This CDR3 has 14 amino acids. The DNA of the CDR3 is TGCAGTGCTAGAGATCCTCGAAACTCCTACGAGCAGTACTTC. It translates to CSARDPRNSYEQYF.

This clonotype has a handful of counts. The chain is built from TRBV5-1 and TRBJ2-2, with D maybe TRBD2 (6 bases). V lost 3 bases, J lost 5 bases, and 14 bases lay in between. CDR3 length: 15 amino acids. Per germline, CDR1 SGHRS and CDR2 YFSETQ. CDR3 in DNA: TGCGCCAGCAGCTACGGGGGAGGCGGTACCGGGGAGCTGTTTTTT. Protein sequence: CASSYGGGGTGELFF.

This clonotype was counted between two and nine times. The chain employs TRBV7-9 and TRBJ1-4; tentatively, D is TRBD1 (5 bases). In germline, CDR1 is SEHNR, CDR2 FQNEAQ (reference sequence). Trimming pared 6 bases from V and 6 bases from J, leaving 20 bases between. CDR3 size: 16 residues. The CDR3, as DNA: TGTGCCAGCAGTTTGCCGCGGGGGAAATCGGATGAAAAACTGTTTTTT. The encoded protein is CASSLPRGKSDEKLFF. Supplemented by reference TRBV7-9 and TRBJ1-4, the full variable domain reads DTGVSQNPRHKITKRGQNVTFRCDPISEHNRLYWYRQTLGQGPEFLTYFQNEAQLEKSRLLSDRFSAERPKGSFSTLEIQRTEQGDSAMYLCASSLPRGKSDEKLFFGSGTQLSVL.

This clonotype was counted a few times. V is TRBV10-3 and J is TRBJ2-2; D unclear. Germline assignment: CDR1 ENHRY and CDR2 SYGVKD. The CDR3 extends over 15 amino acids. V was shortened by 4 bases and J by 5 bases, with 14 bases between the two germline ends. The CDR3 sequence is CAISALSGKTGELFF. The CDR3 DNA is TGTGCCATCAGTGCTCTTAGTGGCAAGACCGGGGAGCTGTTTTTT.

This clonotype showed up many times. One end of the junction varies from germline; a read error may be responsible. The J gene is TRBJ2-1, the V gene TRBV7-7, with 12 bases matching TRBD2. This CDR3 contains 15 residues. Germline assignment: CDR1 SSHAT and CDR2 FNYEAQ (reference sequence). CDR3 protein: CASSLGLAGKNEQFF. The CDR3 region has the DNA TGTGCTAGCAGCCTCGGACTAGCGGGAAAAAATGAGCAGTTCTTC.

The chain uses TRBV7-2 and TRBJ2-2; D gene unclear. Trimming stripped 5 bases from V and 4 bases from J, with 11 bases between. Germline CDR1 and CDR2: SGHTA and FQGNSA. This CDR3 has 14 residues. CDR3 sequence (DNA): TGTGCCAGCAGCCCGCAGGTGGGCACCGGGGAGCTGTTTTTT. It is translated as CASSPQVGTGELFF.

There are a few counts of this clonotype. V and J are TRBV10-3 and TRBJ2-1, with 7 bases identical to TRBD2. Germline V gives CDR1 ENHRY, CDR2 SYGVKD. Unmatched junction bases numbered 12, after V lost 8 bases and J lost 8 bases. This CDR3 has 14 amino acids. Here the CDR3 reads CAISPGLDSDEQFF. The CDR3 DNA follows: TGTGCCATCTCCCCTGGACTAGATTCCGATGAGCAGTTCTTC.

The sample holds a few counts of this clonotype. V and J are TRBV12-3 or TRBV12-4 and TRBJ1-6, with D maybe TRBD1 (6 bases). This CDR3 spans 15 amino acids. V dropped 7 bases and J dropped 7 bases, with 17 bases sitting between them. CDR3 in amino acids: CASTPFGGANSPLHF. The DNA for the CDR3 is TGTGCCAGCACCCCTTTCGGGGGCGCGAATTCACCCCTCCACTTT.

CDR3 bases: TGTGCCAGCAGTAGACAGGCGAGCTCCTACGAGCAGTACTTC. This encodes CASSRQASSYEQYF. The V call is TRBV27, the J call TRBJ2-7; possible D gene TRBD1, 6 bases. Germline-derived CDR1 and CDR2 are MNHEY and SMNVEV (reference sequence). Trimming took off 5 bases at V and 0 bases at J, with 11 bases between the two ends. CDR3 length: 14 amino acids.

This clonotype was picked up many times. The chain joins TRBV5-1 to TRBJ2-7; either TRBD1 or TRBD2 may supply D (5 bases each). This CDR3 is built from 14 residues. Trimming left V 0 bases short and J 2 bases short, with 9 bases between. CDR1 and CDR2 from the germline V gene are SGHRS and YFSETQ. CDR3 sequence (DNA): TGCGCCAGCAGCTTGGCTGGGGGAACCTACGAGCAGTACTTC. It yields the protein CASSLAGGTYEQYF.

As DNA, the CDR3 is TGTGCCAGCAGTTCCGGGACGCTTGTCGCGAACACCGGGGAGCTGTTTTTT. As protein: CASSSGTLVANTGELFF. V usage is TRBV27 and J usage is TRBJ2-2; D possibly matches TRBD1 or TRBD2 (5 bases each). With 4 bases removed from V and 0 bases from J, the gap between germline ends came to 15 bases. This CDR3 is 17 amino acids long. Germline loops: CDR1 MNHEY, CDR2 SMNVEV (reference sequence).

CDR3 residues: CASSSGPRRVTDTQYF. The CDR3 coding sequence is TGTGCCAGCAGCTCCGGGCCGCGACGGGTAACAGATACGCAGTATTTT. The chain is built from TRBV7-2 and TRBJ2-3; D not resolved. Trimming removed 4 bases from V and 3 bases from J, with 17 bases in between. This CDR3 has 16 amino acids. Germline assignment: CDR1 SGHTA and CDR2 FQGNSA.

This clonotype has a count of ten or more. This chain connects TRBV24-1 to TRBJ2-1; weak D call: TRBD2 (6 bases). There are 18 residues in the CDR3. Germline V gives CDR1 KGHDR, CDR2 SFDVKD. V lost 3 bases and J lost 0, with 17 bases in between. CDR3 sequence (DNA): TGTGCCACCAGTGATCCACCGGGGCGGGGAAGCTCCTACAATGAGCAGTTCTTC. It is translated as CATSDPPGRGSSYNEQFF.

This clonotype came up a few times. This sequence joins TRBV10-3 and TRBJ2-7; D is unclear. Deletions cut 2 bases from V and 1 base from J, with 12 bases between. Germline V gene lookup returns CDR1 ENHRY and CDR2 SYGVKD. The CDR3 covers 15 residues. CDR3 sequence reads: CAISEGAPSSYEQYF. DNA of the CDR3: TGTGCCATCAGTGAGGGTGCCCCTTCGTCCTACGAGCAGTACTTC.

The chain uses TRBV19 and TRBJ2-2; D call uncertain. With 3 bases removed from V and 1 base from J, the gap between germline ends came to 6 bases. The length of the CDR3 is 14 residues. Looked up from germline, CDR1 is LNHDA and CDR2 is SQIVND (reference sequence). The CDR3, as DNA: TGTGCCAGTAGTATGCTCCGGAACACCGGGGAGCTGTTTTTT. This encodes CASSMLRNTGELFF.

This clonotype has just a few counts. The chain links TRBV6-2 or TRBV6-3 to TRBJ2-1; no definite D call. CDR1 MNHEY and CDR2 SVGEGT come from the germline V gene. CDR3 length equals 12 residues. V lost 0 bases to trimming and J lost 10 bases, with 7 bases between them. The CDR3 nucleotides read TGTGCCAGCAGTTACTCGATGTCCGAGCAGTTCTTC. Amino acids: CASSYSMSEQFF.

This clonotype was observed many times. DNA for the CDR3: TGCGCCAGCAGCTTGGTAGCGGGGAGTCAAGAGACCCAGTACTTC. This codes for CASSLVAGSQETQYF. V gene TRBV5-1 combines with J gene TRBJ2-5; TRBD2 agrees at 8 bases. Unmatched junction bases numbered 3, after V lost 0 bases and J lost 2 bases. This CDR3 spans 15 amino acids. Germline V CDR1 and CDR2: SGHRS, YFSETQ.

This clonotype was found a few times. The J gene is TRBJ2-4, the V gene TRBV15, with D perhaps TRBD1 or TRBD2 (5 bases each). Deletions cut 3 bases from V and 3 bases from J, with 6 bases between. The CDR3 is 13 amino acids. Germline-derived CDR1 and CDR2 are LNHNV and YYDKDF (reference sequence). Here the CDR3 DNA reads TGTGCCACCAGCAGGGGGGACAAAAACATTCAGTACTTC. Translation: CATSRGDKNIQYF.

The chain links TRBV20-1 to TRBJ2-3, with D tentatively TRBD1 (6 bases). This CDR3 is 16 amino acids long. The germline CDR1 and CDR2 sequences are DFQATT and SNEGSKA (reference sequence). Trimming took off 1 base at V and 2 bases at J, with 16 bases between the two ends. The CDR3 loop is CSARAPTGLDTDTQYF. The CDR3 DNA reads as TGCAGTGCTAGAGCCCCCACAGGGTTGGACACAGATACGCAGTATTTT.

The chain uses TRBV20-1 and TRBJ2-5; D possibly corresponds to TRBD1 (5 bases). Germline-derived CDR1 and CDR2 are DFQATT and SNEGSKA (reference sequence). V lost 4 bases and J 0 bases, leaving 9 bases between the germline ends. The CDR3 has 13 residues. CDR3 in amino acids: CSATGNYQETQYF. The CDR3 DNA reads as TGCAGTGCTACAGGGAACTACCAAGAGACCCAGTACTTC.

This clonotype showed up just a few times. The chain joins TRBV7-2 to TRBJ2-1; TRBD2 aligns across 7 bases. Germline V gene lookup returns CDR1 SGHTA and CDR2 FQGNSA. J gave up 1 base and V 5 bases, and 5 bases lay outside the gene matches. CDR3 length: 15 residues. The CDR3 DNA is TGTGCCAGCAGCCCCATGGGGGGGTCCTACAATGAGCAGTTCTTC. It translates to CASSPMGGSYNEQFF.

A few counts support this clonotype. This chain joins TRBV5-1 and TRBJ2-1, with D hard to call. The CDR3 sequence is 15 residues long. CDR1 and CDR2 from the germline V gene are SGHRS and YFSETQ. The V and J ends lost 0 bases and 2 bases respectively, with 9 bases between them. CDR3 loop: CASSLEDGAYNEQFF. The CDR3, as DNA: TGCGCCAGCAGCTTGGAGGACGGAGCCTACAATGAGCAGTTCTTC.

CDR3 bases: TGTGCCATCAGTGGGTTAGCGGGATTCACCGGGGAGCTGTTTTTT. Translating it yields CAISGLAGFTGELFF. This chain uses TRBV10-3 with TRBJ2-2; TRBD2 agrees at 8 bases. There are 15 residues in the CDR3. Germline lookup yields CDR1 ENHRY and CDR2 SYGVKD. The V and J ends lost 4 bases and 4 bases, in that order; junction bases with no gene match: 5.